The T cell receptor beta chain described here comes from a study of regulatory T cells in long-lasting Graves disease. Study overall: Persistent Graves' disease meant over 5 years of antithyroid drugs with positive TSH receptor antibodies.

The CDR3 covers 14 residues. CDR1 is MNHNS, CDR2 SASEGT, per germline. The V and J ends lost 6 bases and 8 bases, in that order; junction bases with no gene match: 9. Time point here: persistent/refractory GD, antithyroid drugs over 5 years with positive TRAb. Scientists built the TCR library using RNA that was extracted from PBMCs. The TCR beta library used iRepertoire HTBI primers with Arm-PCR amplification of CDR3. TCRdb fed the multiplex PCR reads into MiXCR, producing one record per CDR3 protein. Here the sample spans 300,000 to 400,000 distinct CDR3 sequences, around a fifth being singletons. Points on this clonotype: Its antigen is unknown.

Overall study findings and caveats: Between persistent patients, around 2,900 public clonotypes were shared, exceeding the 966 shared between new patients. Persistent Graves' patients showed less TCR diversity than newly diagnosed ones. Persistent disease showed a preference for TRBV28, TRBJ1-2 and TRBJ2-5.

The sample here was peripheral blood mononuclear cells (PBMCs), taken when the disease was refractory, from a patient treated with antithyroid drugs. The origin of this receptor is a female donor with Graves disease. This chain connects TRBV6-1 to TRBJ1-4; 7 bases line up with TRBD1. The CDR3 sequence: CASSPGQVREKLFF. CDR3 bases: TGTGCCAGCAGCCCCGGACAGGTACGAGAAAAACTGTTTTTT.